The 17 T cell receptor beta chains presented below share a single source sample, sequenced in a study of cytomegalovirus exposure and HLA in healthy donors. In the PCR, 60 Vbeta and 13 Jbeta primers were used. Method: immunoSEQ multiplex PCR; TCRdb's copy keeps in-frame clones and lacks some. The sample lists roughly 150,000 clones, about four fifths seen once, with less than 3% in the top ten. Sequencing was carried out using PBMCs. The receptor set was obtained from a male donor in good health and CMV-seronegative.

This clone has a single count. The chain couples TRBV19 to TRBJ2-5; D is possibly TRBD2 (5 bases). V was clipped by 5 bases and J by 3 bases, with 10 bases between them. Germline CDR1 reads LNHDA; CDR2 reads SQIVND (reference sequence). CDR3 size: 13 residues. The CDR3 coding sequence is TGTGCCAGTAGTGAGGACTGGGAAGAGACCCAGTACTTC. Its translation is CASSEDWEETQYF.

The rearrangement links TRBV5-4 to TRBJ1-5; D is possibly TRBD1 (5 bases). The CDR3 covers 14 residues. V lost 0 bases, J lost 3 bases, and 7 bases lay in between. Per the germline V gene, CDR1 is SGHNT and CDR2 is YYREEE (reference sequence). CDR3 nucleotide sequence: TGTGCCAGCAGCTTGGCGGGGGTCAATCAGCCCCAGCATTTT. Residues: CASSLAGVNQPQHF.

The chain combines TRBV11-2 with TRBJ2-3; D unresolved. V lost 0 bases and J lost 5, with 3 bases in between. Germline values: CDR1 SGHAT, CDR2 FQNNGV. The CDR3 has 12 amino acids. The CDR3: CASSLDRDTQYF. Here the CDR3 DNA reads TGTGCCAGCAGCTTAGACAGAGATACGCAGTATTTT.

This clone was observed a single time. The chain has TRBV5-1 and TRBJ2-5; D gene unclear. The CDR3 is 12 residues long. Trimming removed 7 bases at V and 5 bases at J, with 12 bases between. Germline V gene sequence: CDR1 SGHRS, CDR2 YFSETQ. CDR3 coding DNA: TGCGCCAGCCATGAATTAGAGGAGACCCAGTACTTC. It codes for CASHELEETQYF. Filled out from reference TRBV5-1 and TRBJ2-5, the complete variable domain reads KAGVTQTPRYLIKTRGQQVTLSCSPISGHRSVSWYQQTPGQGLQFLFEYFSETQRNKGNFPGRFSGRQFSNSRSEMNVSTLELGDSALYLCASHELEETQYFGPGTRLLVL.

J is TRBJ2-7 and V is TRBV5-6; 11 nucleotides agree with TRBD2. After removal of 2 bases from V and 4 bases from J, the junction contained 14 bases not matched to a gene. There are 18 residues in the CDR3. From germline, CDR1 is SGHDT and CDR2 YYEEEE. The CDR3 region is CASSFWISTSGTHYEQYF. The CDR3 coding sequence is TGTGCCAGCAGCTTTTGGATTTCGACTAGCGGGACCCATTACGAGCAGTACTTC. The full variable domain, completed using reference TRBV5-6 and TRBJ2-7, is DAGVTQSPTHLIKTRGQQVTLRCSPKSGHDTVSWYQQALGQGPQFIFQYYEEEERQRGNFPDRFSGHQFPNYSSELNVNALLLGDSALYLCASSFWISTSGTHYEQYFGPGTRLTVT.

The sample holds a few counts of this clone. The V gene is TRBV18, the J gene TRBJ2-7; tentative D call: TRBD2 (6 bases). Germline CDR1 is KGHSH and CDR2 is LQKENI. Trimming pared 4 bases from V and 2 bases from J, leaving 27 bases between. The CDR3 is 19 amino acids. The CDR3 DNA is TGTGCCAGCTCACTTTTCTCAGGTCTCCGGGGCCCGGGAGCCTACGAGCAGTACTTC. It specifies CASSLFSGLRGPGAYEQYF.

This clone was observed a few times. The chain employs TRBV6-1 and TRBJ2-1; D perhaps matches TRBD1 (5 bases). Germline lookup yields CDR1 MNHNS and CDR2 SASEGT. V lost 3 bases and J 6 bases, leaving 6 bases between the germline ends. The CDR3 is made up of 12 amino acids. For the CDR3, the DNA is TGTGCCAGCAGTGACCAGGGCAATGAGCAGTTCTTC. Amino acid sequence: CASSDQGNEQFF.

CDR3 bases: TGTGCCAGCAGCCCTACTGCGGAGGGACCCCAGGAGCAGTTCTTC. This gives the protein CASSPTAEGPQEQFF. The chain combines TRBV13 with TRBJ2-1, with a possible D match to TRBD2 (6 bases). The CDR3 is 15 residues long. Trimming took off 5 bases at V and 10 bases at J, with 21 bases between the two ends. Per the germline V gene, CDR1 is PRHDT and CDR2 is FYEKMQ (reference sequence).

The chain is built from TRBV7-8 and TRBJ2-1; TRBD2 might be the D (5 bases). This CDR3 is built from 13 residues. Between the trimmed V and J ends, which lost 0 bases and 13 bases, there was a span of 13 bases. Germline V gives CDR1 SGHVS, CDR2 FQNEAQ. The CDR3 is CASSLALRRTQFF. The CDR3 DNA is TGTGCCAGCAGCTTAGCGTTAAGGCGGACTCAGTTCTTC. Using reference TRBV7-8 and TRBJ2-1 for the parts outside the CDR3, the full variable domain is GAGVSQSPRYKVAKRGQDVALRCDPISGHVSLFWYQQALGQGPEFLTYFQNEAQLDKSGLPSDRFFAERPEGSVSTLKIQRTQQEDSAVYLCASSLALRRTQFFGPGTRLTVL.

V gene TRBV5-1 combines with J gene TRBJ2-1, with TRBD2 matching over 9 bases. The CDR3 covers 18 residues. CDR1 is SGHRS, CDR2 YFSETQ, per germline. The trim removed 0 bases at V and 4 bases at J, leaving 11 bases unmatched. Here the CDR3 DNA reads TGCGCCAGCAGCTTGGCCCTAGCGGGACCCAGCCCATACAATGAGCAGTTCTTC. Translating it yields CASSLALAGPSPYNEQFF. The complete variable domain, with remaining parts taken from reference TRBV5-1 and TRBJ2-1, reads KAGVTQTPRYLIKTRGQQVTLSCSPISGHRSVSWYQQTPGQGLQFLFEYFSETQRNKGNFPGRFSGRQFSNSRSEMNVSTLELGDSALYLCASSLALAGPSPYNEQFFGPGTRLTVL.

The V gene is TRBV5-6, the J gene TRBJ2-3; 12 positions agree with TRBD2. Germline V gene data show CDR1 as SGHDT and CDR2 as YYEEEE. The CDR3 has 17 amino acids. The V gene end was trimmed by 2 bases and the J gene end by 2 bases; junction bases not matched to a gene: 6. DNA of the CDR3: TGTGCCAGCAGCTTCTCACTAGCGGGAGGTTTCACAGATACGCAGTATTTT. Its translation is CASSFSLAGGFTDTQYF.

This clone was found once. The chain joins TRBV15 to TRBJ1-3, with D tentatively TRBD1 (6 bases). The germline V gene has CDR1 LNHNV and CDR2 YYDKDF (reference sequence). V was clipped by 2 bases and J by 2 bases, with 10 bases between them. The CDR3 is 15 amino acids. The CDR3, as DNA: TGTGCCACCAGCAGACCAGGGGCTACTGGAAACACCATATATTTT. It codes for CATSRPGATGNTIYF.

The J gene is TRBJ2-1, the V gene TRBV10-2; a possible D gene is TRBD2 (6 bases). The ends were cut back, 2 bases at V and 12 bases at J, with 11 bases in the middle. This CDR3 spans 12 amino acids. Germline V gene lookup returns CDR1 WSHSY and CDR2 SAAADI. CDR3 sequence: CASSEPDYSQFF. The CDR3 DNA is TGCGCCAGCAGTGAGCCGGACTATTCGCAGTTCTTC.

The chain employs TRBV6-5 and TRBJ2-2; weak D call: TRBD2 (5 bases). The CDR3 runs to 15 residues. Germline assignment: CDR1 MNHEY and CDR2 SVGAGI. V was pared by 2 bases and J by 5 bases, with 12 bases between. CDR3 protein: CASSYDYLRTGELFF. The CDR3 DNA is TGTGCCAGCAGTTACGACTACCTGAGGACCGGGGAGCTGTTTTTT.

The chain employs TRBV7-9 and TRBJ2-3; the match to TRBD2 covers 12 bases. The J segment lost 5 bases and the V segment lost 10 bases, leaving 13 bases of the junction unmatched. CDR3 length: 16 amino acids. From germline, CDR1 is SEHNR and CDR2 FQNEAQ (reference sequence). CDR3 nucleotides: TGTGCCACTTCTAGCGGGAGGGCCTCGGACGAAGATACGCAGTATTTT. This translates into CATSSGRASDEDTQYF.

The rearrangement uses TRBV7-2 and TRBJ2-1, with D maybe TRBD1 (6 bases). CDR3 length: 14 amino acids. V shed 1 base and J shed 7 bases, with 11 bases lying between them. Germline-derived CDR1 and CDR2 are SGHTA and FQGNSA. The CDR3: CASSLDRTENEQFF. Written as DNA, the CDR3 is TGTGCCAGCAGCTTAGACAGGACAGAAAATGAGCAGTTCTTC.

The chain recombines TRBV19 with TRBJ2-7, with TRBD1 matching 9 bases. V trimming: 4 bases; J trimming: 4 bases; junction bases outside the gene matches: 8. Looked up from germline, CDR1 is LNHDA and CDR2 is SQIVND (reference sequence). The CDR3 sequence is 15 residues long. For the CDR3, the DNA is TGTGCCAGTAGTAACGGACAGGGGTCCCTTTACGAGCAGTACTTC. It codes for CASSNGQGSLYEQYF. Full variable domain (outside the CDR3, taken from reference TRBV19 and TRBJ2-7): DGGITQSPKYLFRKEGQNVTLSCEQNLNHDAMYWYRQDPGQGLRLIYYSQIVNDFQKGDIAEGYSVSREKKESFPLTVTSAQKNPTAFYLCASSNGQGSLYEQYFGPGTRLTVT.